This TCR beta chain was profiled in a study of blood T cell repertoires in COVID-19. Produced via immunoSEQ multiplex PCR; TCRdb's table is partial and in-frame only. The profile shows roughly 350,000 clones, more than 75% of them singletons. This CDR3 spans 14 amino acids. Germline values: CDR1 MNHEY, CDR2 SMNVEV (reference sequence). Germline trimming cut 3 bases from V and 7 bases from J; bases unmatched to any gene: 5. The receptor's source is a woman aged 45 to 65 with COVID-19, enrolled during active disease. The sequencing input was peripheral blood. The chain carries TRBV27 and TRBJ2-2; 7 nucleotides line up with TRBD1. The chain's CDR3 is CASSFDRASGELFF. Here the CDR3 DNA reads TGTGCCAGCAGTTTTGACAGGGCTAGCGGGGAGCTGTTTTTT.